The next 6 T cell receptor beta chains were all read from a single sample in a study of cytomegalovirus exposure and HLA in healthy donors. The PCR made use of 60 Vbeta and 13 Jbeta primers. Measured with immunoSEQ multiplex PCR; TCRdb has only the in-frame clones, and not every one. The sample contains approximately 140,000 clones, approximately 83% of which appear only once. Material: PBMCs. These receptors came from a middle-aged man in good health and CMV-seropositive.

The rearrangement joins TRBV9 to TRBJ2-1; D perhaps matches TRBD2 (5 bases). The CDR3 is 16 residues long. V was trimmed by 4 bases and J by 5 bases, leaving 19 bases between them. Germline values: CDR1 SGDLS, CDR2 YYNGEE. CDR3 amino acids: CASSHSQLEWDNEQFF. The CDR3 nucleotides are TGTGCCAGCAGCCACTCCCAACTAGAGTGGGACAATGAGCAGTTCTTC.

The rearrangement links TRBV30 to TRBJ1-4; D call uncertain. The length of the CDR3 is 15 residues. Between the trimmed V and J ends, which lost 4 bases and 3 bases, there was a span of 15 bases. Germline V lookup: CDR1 GTSNPN, CDR2 SVGIG (reference sequence). CDR3 sequence reads: CAWNRGIGANEKLFF. DNA for the CDR3: TGTGCCTGGAATAGAGGGATCGGAGCTAATGAAAAACTGTTTTTT. Based on the CDR3 plus reference TRBV30 and TRBJ1-4, the full variable domain is SQTIHQWPATLVQPVGSPLSLECTVEGTSNPNLYWYRQAAGRGLQLLFYSVGIGQISSEVPQNLSASRPQDRQFILSSKKLLLSDSGFYLCAWNRGIGANEKLFFGSGTQLSVL.

This clone was recorded a few times. The chain links TRBV7-2 to TRBJ2-5, with TRBD2 as a possible D gene (5 bases). Gene TRBJ2-7 matches the end of the DNA better, so the J call may be wrong. CDR1 and CDR2 from the germline V gene are SGHTA and FQGNSA. The CDR3 spans 14 residues. The CDR3 bases are TGTGCCAGCAGCACCCGTTGGGAGTCCTACGAGCAGTACTTC. Translating gives CASSTRWESYEQYF.

V is TRBV6-1 and J is TRBJ1-5; the match to TRBD1 covers 7 bases. This CDR3 is built from 13 residues. CDR1 and CDR2 from the germline V gene are MNHNS and SASEGT. Unmatched junction bases numbered 3, after V lost 5 bases and J lost 5 bases. CDR3 DNA sequence: TGTGCCAGCAGTCCGGACAGGCATCAGCCCCAGCATTTT. As protein: CASSPDRHQPQHF.

The chain uses TRBV27 and TRBJ1-2, with D possibly being TRBD1 (5 bases). The length of the CDR3 is 13 residues. Germline CDR1 and CDR2: MNHEY and SMNVEV (reference sequence). V gave up 2 bases and J gave up 8 bases, with 12 bases separating them. CDR3 sequence: CASSLSRVAGYTF. CDR3 DNA: TGTGCCAGCAGTTTAAGCAGGGTGGCCGGCTACACCTTC.

J is TRBJ2-7 and V is TRBV7-9; D is possibly TRBD2 (5 bases). The V end lost 5 bases, the J end lost 4 bases, and 21 bases lay between the germline ends. From germline, CDR1 is SEHNR and CDR2 FQNEAQ (reference sequence). The CDR3 consists of 16 residues. The CDR3 nucleotides read TGTGCCAGCAGCCGGAGCGGAACCGCTCGGGCGTACGAGCAGTACTTC. Amino acid sequence: CASSRSGTARAYEQYF. The variable domain in full, with the rest retrieved from reference TRBV7-9 and TRBJ2-7, is DTGVSQNPRHKITKRGQNVTFRCDPISEHNRLYWYRQTLGQGPEFLTYFQNEAQLEKSRLLSDRFSAERPKGSFSTLEIQRTEQGDSAMYLCASSRSGTARAYEQYFGPGTRLTVT.